This TCR beta chain was recorded in a study of T cell repertoires in cytomegalovirus infection. Background on the study: Matching HLA type, along with CMV infection, was indicated by public TCR beta signatures.

Study-wide results and caveats: In two of eight donors, the top clonotype was HLA-C-restricted CMV-specific.

TCRdb re-called the reads with MiXCR, one entry per CDR3 protein. In the table there are approximately 500,000 distinct CDR3 sequences, more than 15% of which are singletons. About this clonotype itself: Its antigen remains unknown.

This CDR3 region has 12 residues. The V gene lost 7 bases and the J gene lost 3 bases, with 13 bases spanning the gap. The germline gives CDR1 SQVTM, CDR2 ANQGSEA. The rearrangement uses TRBV29-1 and TRBJ2-7, with D possibly TRBD2 on 6 matching bases. The receptor was isolated from a human donor in good health (CMV status not recorded). Some clones in this sample may be carry-over from other donors' samples. The sample taken for sequencing was CD8+ T cells from PBMCs. This CDR3 is CSARDLDYEQYF. The CDR3 DNA sequence: TGCAGCGCCCGGGACTTGGACTACGAGCAGTACTTC.